Detailed here is one T cell receptor beta chain. Its antigen is undetermined. Unsorted PBMC samples were amplified in replicate PCRs containing 300 ng DNA, about 28,000 T cell genomes. Measured with immunoSEQ multiplex PCR; TCRdb has only the in-frame clones, and not every one. The repertoire holds about 490,000 clones, with around 85% as singletons. There are 14 residues in the CDR3. Trimming took 2 bases from V and 6 from J, leaving 12 bases between them. Germline assignment: CDR1 SNHLY and CDR2 FYNNEI. The data stem from a study of shared clonotypes between healthy human individuals. Study outcomes and limitations: The sampled material consisted only of blood, and tissue repertoires are likely to differ.

The receptor was isolated from a woman aged 40 to 50 in good health. Some clones in this sample may be carry-over from other donors' samples. The sample was PBMCs. The rearrangement uses TRBV2 and TRBJ2-3; D is undetermined. CDR3 loop: CASSEYGGKDTQYF. In nucleotides, the CDR3 is TGTGCCAGCAGTGAATACGGTGGGAAGGATACGCAGTATTTT.